The 16 T cell receptor beta chains in this list originate from one sample, sequenced in a study of T cell responses to AZD1222 COVID-19 vaccine. Libraries were prepared by immunoSEQ multiplex PCR; TCRdb keeps only in-frame clonotypes and omits some of them. The table shows about 140,000 clones, with 70% to 90% occurring only once. The material sequenced was peripheral blood, taken 28 days after the second dose of the MenACWY control vaccine. These receptors originate from an adult who received the MenACWY meningococcal vaccine as a control.

The gene calls are TRBV30 and TRBJ1-2; a weak D match, TRBD1 (6 bases). Germline assignment: CDR1 GTSNPN and CDR2 SVGIG (reference sequence). The CDR3 loop spans 12 amino acids. V lost 4 bases and J lost 7, with 13 bases in between. CDR3 DNA: TGTGCCTGGACGGGGGCAGGGAGTGGCTACACCTTC. Protein sequence: CAWTGAGSGYTF.

In its sample, this clone was seen once. The CDR3: CASSLYGAENTIYF. CDR3 DNA: TGCGCCAGCAGCTTGTATGGGGCCGAAAACACCATATATTTT. V is TRBV5-1 and J is TRBJ1-3; a weak D match, TRBD1 (5 bases). CDR3 length: 14 residues. Per the germline V gene, CDR1 is SGHRS and CDR2 is YFSETQ. Trimming cost V 1 base and J 6 bases, with 11 bases left between them. Full variable domain (outside the CDR3, taken from reference TRBV5-1 and TRBJ1-3): KAGVTQTPRYLIKTRGQQVTLSCSPISGHRSVSWYQQTPGQGLQFLFEYFSETQRNKGNFPGRFSGRQFSNSRSEMNVSTLELGDSALYLCASSLYGAENTIYFGEGSWLTVV.

The DNA for the CDR3 is TGCGCCAGCAGCTTAGCCCGGGTCGCGGGGGATACGCAGTATTTT. Residues: CASSLARVAGDTQYF. V gene TRBV5-1 combines with J gene TRBJ2-3; maybe TRBD2 (6 bases). This CDR3 contains 15 residues. Germline V gives CDR1 SGHRS, CDR2 YFSETQ. V lost 2 bases and J 6 bases, leaving 16 bases between the germline ends.

V gene TRBV5-1 combines with J gene TRBJ1-1; no reliable D call. Germline V gene sequence: CDR1 SGHRS, CDR2 YFSETQ. The CDR3 contains 13 residues. V lost 5 bases and J lost 0, with 8 bases in between. The CDR3 reads CASRFGVNTEAFF. CDR3 DNA sequence: TGCGCCAGCAGGTTTGGCGTGAACACTGAAGCTTTCTTT.

This clone has only one observation. At one end the junction does not follow the germline gene, possibly because of a read error. The J gene is TRBJ1-5, the V gene TRBV23-1, with D hard to call. TRBV23-1 counts as an open reading frame of uncertain function. The CDR3 spans 9 residues. The CDR3 protein is CASNQPQHF. For the CDR3, the DNA is TGCGCCAGCAACCAGCCCCAGCATTTT.

The chain couples TRBV5-6 to TRBJ2-7, with 7 bases that match TRBD1. Germline V lookup: CDR1 SGHDT, CDR2 YYEEEE. The CDR3 contains 15 residues. With 1 base clipped from V and 5 bases from J, the junction kept 9 bases outside the gene matches. CDR3: CASSLYWTGVHEQYF. In DNA, the CDR3 is TGTGCCAGCAGCTTGTATTGGACAGGAGTCCACGAGCAGTACTTC.

This rearrangement joins TRBV3-1 (or the pseudogene TRBV3-2) to TRBJ1-5, with D possibly being TRBD1 (5 bases). Trimming stripped 0 bases from V and 9 bases from J, with 9 bases between. Germline CDR1 and CDR2: LGHDT and YNNKEL (reference sequence). This CDR3 contains 13 residues. CDR3 bases: TGTGCCAGCAGCCAAGACAGGGTAAGGCCCCAGCATTTT. Its protein product is CASSQDRVRPQHF.

CDR3 in amino acids: CASSVGSGASYGYTF. In nucleotides, the CDR3 is TGTGCCAGCAGCGTAGGCTCGGGAGCCAGCTATGGCTACACCTTC. The chain combines TRBV9 with TRBJ1-2; unclear D gene. Trimming left V 0 bases short and J 4 bases short, with 13 bases between. CDR1 is SGDLS and CDR2 is YYNGEE in the germline V gene. The CDR3 has 15 residues. Drawing the rest from reference TRBV9 and TRBJ1-2, the complete variable domain is DSGVTQTPKHLITATGQRVTLRCSPRSGDLSVYWYQQSLDQGLQFLIQYYNGEERAKGNILERFSAQQFPDLHSELNLSSLELGDSALYFCASSVGSGASYGYTFGSGTRLTVV.

With regard to this clone: This same CDR3 is encoded by further DNA sequences in the sample. The rearrangement uses TRBV30 and TRBJ1-5; D is unclear. Between the trimmed V and J ends, which lost 0 bases and 6 bases, there was a span of 6 bases. Germline CDR1 reads GTSNPN; CDR2 reads SVGIG (reference sequence). This CDR3 region has 12 residues. The CDR3, as DNA: TGTGCCTGGAGTGTAAACGGTCAGCCCCAGCATTTT. Its translation: CAWSVNGQPQHF.

The chain carries TRBV12-3 or TRBV12-4 and TRBJ2-5; no definite D call. The V end lost 6 bases, the J end lost 2 bases, and 10 bases lay between the germline ends. The CDR3 is 13 residues long. In DNA, the CDR3 is TGTGCCAGCAGCCCACAACAGCAAGAGACCCAGTACTTC. Its protein product is CASSPQQQETQYF.

This clone was recorded only once. This chain connects TRBV5-8 to TRBJ2-1, with 8 bases that match TRBD1. Germline lookup yields CDR1 SGHTS and CDR2 YDEGEE. After removal of 4 bases from V and 5 bases from J, the junction contained 8 bases not matched to a gene. The CDR3 length is 15 residues. This CDR3 is CASSHWTGINNEQFF. CDR3 DNA sequence: TGTGCCAGCAGCCACTGGACAGGGATTAACAATGAGCAGTTCTTC.

This chain links TRBV4-1 with TRBJ1-1; D remains ambiguous. The CDR3 spans 15 residues. The V gene lost 0 bases and the J gene lost 3 bases, with 11 bases spanning the gap. Germline-derived CDR1 and CDR2 are MGHRA and YSYEKL. CDR3 sequence (DNA): TGCGCCAGCAGCCAAGATCGCCCGGAGTACACTGAAGCTTTCTTT. Its translation: CASSQDRPEYTEAFF.

About this clone: Other nucleotide sequences from this sample produce the same CDR3. The chain carries TRBV5-4 and TRBJ2-5, with TRBD1 matching 12 bases. The CDR3 contains 15 residues. The V gene end was trimmed by 5 bases and the J gene end by 4 bases; junction bases not matched to a gene: 6. CDR1 is SGHNT, CDR2 YYREEE, per germline (reference sequence). CDR3: CASREGQGAVETQYF. DNA of the CDR3: TGTGCCAGCAGAGAGGGACAGGGGGCCGTAGAGACCCAGTACTTC.

There are a few counts of this clone. The CDR3 DNA is TGTGCCATCAGACAACCGGGACAGGGGATGGGCACTGAAGCTTTCTTT. Translated: CAIRQPGQGMGTEAFF. The chain couples TRBV10-3 to TRBJ1-1; 10 positions agree with TRBD1. This CDR3 contains 16 residues. The V gene end was trimmed by 6 bases and the J gene end by 4 bases; junction bases not matched to a gene: 11. Germline V gives CDR1 ENHRY, CDR2 SYGVKD.

This chain links TRBV7-8 with TRBJ1-2, with D uncertain. The CDR3 runs 14 residues. V lost 1 base and J 4 bases, leaving 10 bases between the germline ends. Germline-derived CDR1 and CDR2 are SGHVS and FQNEAQ. The DNA for the CDR3 is TGTGCCAGCAGCTTAGTAGGCAGGCTCTATGGCTACACCTTC. Its protein is CASSLVGRLYGYTF.

The chain employs TRBV6-2 or TRBV6-3 and TRBJ2-6, with 10 positions matching TRBD1. Trimming at V came to 4 bases and at J to 7 bases, leaving 4 bases not matched to a gene. Germline values: CDR1 MNHEY, CDR2 SVGEGT. The CDR3 length is 15 residues. The CDR3 spells CASSSGQGDANVLTF. CDR3 bases: TGTGCCAGCAGTTCCGGACAGGGGGATGCCAACGTCCTGACTTTC.